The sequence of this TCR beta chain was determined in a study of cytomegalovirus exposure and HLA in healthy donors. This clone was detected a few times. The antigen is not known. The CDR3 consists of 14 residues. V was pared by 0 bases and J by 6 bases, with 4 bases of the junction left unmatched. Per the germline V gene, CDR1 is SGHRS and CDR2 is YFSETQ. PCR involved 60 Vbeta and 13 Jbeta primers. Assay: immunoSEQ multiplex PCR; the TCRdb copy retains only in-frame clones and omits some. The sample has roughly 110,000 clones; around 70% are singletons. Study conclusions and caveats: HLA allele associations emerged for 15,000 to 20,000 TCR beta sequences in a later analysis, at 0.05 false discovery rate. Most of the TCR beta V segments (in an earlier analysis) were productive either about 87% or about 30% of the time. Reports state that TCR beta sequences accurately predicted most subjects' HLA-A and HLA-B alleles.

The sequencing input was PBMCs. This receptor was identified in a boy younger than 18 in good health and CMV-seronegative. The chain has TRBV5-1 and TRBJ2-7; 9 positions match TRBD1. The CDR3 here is CASSLGTGVSEQYF. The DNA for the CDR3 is TGCGCCAGCAGCTTGGGGACAGGGGTATCCGAGCAGTACTTC.